A single sample gave rise to the 27 T cell receptor beta chains below, sequenced in a study of blood T cell repertoires in COVID-19. Profiling relied on immunoSEQ multiplex PCR, and the TCRdb table lists in-frame clones only, not all of them. The table records some 260,000 clones, 80% to 90% of them present only once. Sequenced sample: peripheral blood. These receptors all stem from a woman in her seventies with COVID-19, enrolled during active disease.

There are a few counts of this clone. The chain combines TRBV7-9 with TRBJ2-1, with 9 bases aligning to TRBD2. CDR1 is SEHNR, CDR2 FQNEAQ, per germline (reference sequence). This CDR3 is built from 16 residues. With 6 bases clipped from V and 10 bases from J, the junction kept 16 bases outside the gene matches. The CDR3 spells CASSLGVSSGTEEQFF. The CDR3 DNA reads as TGTGCCAGCAGTTTGGGGGTGTCTAGCGGGACGGAGGAGCAGTTCTTC.

The chain has TRBV5-1 and TRBJ1-2; 7 bases map to TRBD1. The CDR3 totals 14 residues. CDR1 and CDR2 (germline): SGHRS, YFSETQ. V shed 5 bases and J 0 bases; nucleotides not matched to a gene: 4. The CDR3 DNA follows: TGCGCCAGCAGAGAAGGGACAGCTAACTATGGCTACACCTTC. Residues: CASREGTANYGYTF.

The CDR3 is CASSFTRGSETQYF. The CDR3 DNA is TGTGCCAGCAGCTTCACCAGGGGGAGTGAGACCCAGTACTTC. This rearrangement joins TRBV7-2 to TRBJ2-5, with 7 nucleotides matching TRBD1. V was clipped by 3 bases and J by 5 bases; unmatched bases: 6. The CDR3 has 14 amino acids. The germline CDR1 and CDR2 sequences are SGHTA and FQGNSA.

In nucleotides, the CDR3 is TGTGCCAGCAGTTTACTGAGACTAGCGGGTCGTGCGCAGTATTTT. It codes for CASSLLRLAGRAQYF. The rearrangement uses TRBV27 and TRBJ2-3, with 10 bases fitting TRBD2. The germline gives CDR1 MNHEY, CDR2 SMNVEV (reference sequence). With V trimmed by 2 bases and J by 10 bases, 9 bases remained unmatched. This CDR3 has 15 residues.

J is TRBJ1-6 and V is TRBV30; D remains unclear. The V and J ends lost 6 bases and 0 bases respectively, with 6 bases between them. This CDR3 has 13 amino acids. CDR1 and CDR2 (germline): GTSNPN, SVGIG (reference sequence). DNA of the CDR3: TGTGCCTGCCTAACCTCCTATAATTCACCCCTCCACTTT. This codes for CACLTSYNSPLHF. Using reference TRBV30 and TRBJ1-6 for the parts outside the CDR3, the full variable domain is SQTIHQWPATLVQPVGSPLSLECTVEGTSNPNLYWYRQAAGRGLQLLFYSVGIGQISSEVPQNLSASRPQDRQFILSSKKLLLSDSGFYLCACLTSYNSPLHFGNGTRLTVT.

The gene calls are TRBV4-3 and TRBJ1-4; D is perhaps TRBD1 (6 bases). The CDR3 has 15 amino acids. Germline V lookup: CDR1 LGHNA, CDR2 YSLEER. Trimming pared 0 bases from V and 7 bases from J, leaving 12 bases between. The chain's CDR3 is CASSQEHRVGEKLFF. CDR3 bases: TGCGCCAGCAGCCAAGAACACAGGGTCGGTGAAAAACTGTTTTTT.

This chain joins TRBV29-1 and TRBJ2-6; 9 bases line up with TRBD1. This CDR3 is built from 15 residues. The germline gives CDR1 SQVTM, CDR2 ANQGSEA. The junction had 6 bases not matched to a gene; V was cut back by 7 bases and J by 2 bases. CDR3 sequence reads: CSATGGGPGANVLTF. DNA of the CDR3: TGCAGCGCTACAGGGGGCGGGCCTGGGGCCAACGTCCTGACTTTC.

The chain uses TRBV5-1 and TRBJ2-2; D gene ambiguous. Germline loops: CDR1 SGHRS, CDR2 YFSETQ. With 4 bases removed from V and 5 bases from J, the gap between germline ends came to 12 bases. CDR3 length equals 14 residues. The CDR3 protein is CASSNSFKTGELFF. CDR3 coding DNA: TGCGCCAGCAGCAACTCTTTCAAGACCGGGGAGCTGTTTTTT.

The rearrangement joins TRBV28 to TRBJ2-3, with 7 bases that match TRBD1. With 7 bases clipped from V and 0 bases from J, the junction kept 10 bases outside the gene matches. This CDR3 contains 16 residues. CDR1 and CDR2 from the germline V gene are MDHEN and SYDVKM. The CDR3 DNA reads as TGTGCCAGCAATTCTCAGGGGGAAACTAGCACAGATACGCAGTATTTT. It is translated as CASNSQGETSTDTQYF.

The chain couples TRBV6-4 to TRBJ2-1; 8 nucleotides line up with TRBD1. The CDR3 has 13 residues. V was clipped by 6 bases and J by 8 bases; unmatched bases: 6. Germline CDR1 is MRHNA and CDR2 is SNTAGT. The CDR3 DNA sequence: TGTGCCAGCAGCCAAAGGACAGGGCATGAGCAGTTCTTC. Protein sequence: CASSQRTGHEQFF.

The V and J genes are TRBV6-4 and TRBJ2-2, with D possibly TRBD1 on 6 matching bases. The V gene's germline CDR1 is MRHNA and CDR2 SNTAGT. The V end lost 7 bases, the J end lost 4 bases, and 13 bases lay between the germline ends. CDR3 length equals 14 residues. Written as DNA, the CDR3 is TGTGCCAGCACGGCAGGGGACGCCACCGGGGAGCTGTTTTTT. This encodes CASTAGDATGELFF.

This rearrangement joins TRBV5-1 to TRBJ2-3; 8 positions agree with TRBD2. Germline assignment: CDR1 SGHRS and CDR2 YFSETQ. CDR3 size: 14 residues. V lost 3 bases and J lost 3; bases outside the gene matches: 3. CDR3 nucleotides: TGCGCCAGCAGCTATTCTAGCGGGACAGATACGCAGTATTTT. Translation: CASSYSSGTDTQYF.

The chain is built from TRBV19 and TRBJ2-7, with 7 positions matching TRBD2. The V segment lost 11 bases and the J segment 3 bases; nucleotides outside the gene matches: 13. The CDR3 covers 14 residues. Looked up from germline, CDR1 is LNHDA and CDR2 is SQIVND (reference sequence). CDR3 in amino acids: CAGLYSGRYYEQYF. DNA of the CDR3: TGTGCCGGTCTATATAGCGGGCGTTACTACGAGCAGTACTTC.

The chain has TRBV2 and TRBJ2-5; TRBD2 is a possible D gene (6 bases). Germline CDR1 is SNHLY and CDR2 is FYNNEI. Trimming stripped 4 bases from V and 5 bases from J, with 11 bases between. CDR3 length: 13 amino acids. The CDR3 DNA is TGTGCCAGCAGTGGGAGCGGAGGGGAGACCCAGTACTTC. Translated: CASSGSGGETQYF. The full variable domain, in which reference TRBV2 and TRBJ2-5 provide the parts outside the CDR3, is EPEVTQTPSHQVTQMGQEVILRCVPISNHLYFYWYRQILGQKVEFLVSFYNNEISEKSEIFDDQFSVERPDGSNFTLKIRSTKLEDSAMYFCASSGSGGETQYFGPGTRLLVL.

V usage is TRBV2 and J usage is TRBJ1-6; TRBD1 aligns across 7 bases. CDR3 length: 15 residues. Trimming took 5 bases from V and 7 from J; bases not matched to a gene: 8. The germline V gene has CDR1 SNHLY and CDR2 FYNNEI. The CDR3 region is CASSIKGAQNSPLHF. DNA for the CDR3: TGTGCCAGCAGTATAAAGGGGGCGCAGAATTCACCCCTCCACTTT.

The chain couples TRBV11-2 to TRBJ2-3; no definite D call. Germline loops: CDR1 SGHAT, CDR2 FQNNGV. V lost 6 bases and J lost 4, with 14 bases in between. CDR3 length equals 14 residues. The CDR3 protein is CASRLHPRADTQYF. The CDR3 nucleotides are TGTGCCAGCAGACTCCATCCTCGGGCAGATACGCAGTATTTT.

The count of this clone is one. The V and J genes are TRBV7-6 and TRBJ1-3; D is possibly TRBD1 (5 bases). CDR1 is SGHVS and CDR2 is FNYEAQ in the germline V gene. Trimming took off 1 base at V and 0 bases at J, with 7 bases between the two ends. This CDR3 has 15 amino acids. The CDR3 spells CASSLGQSSGNTIYF. CDR3 in DNA: TGTGCCAGCAGCTTAGGACAGAGCTCTGGAAACACCATATATTTT.

The count of this clone is one. This chain joins TRBV12-3 or TRBV12-4 and TRBJ2-3; no clear D gene. Deletions cut 6 bases from V and 6 bases from J, with 10 bases between. The CDR3 spans 12 residues. Here the CDR3 DNA reads TGTGCCAGCAGCCCAGTGAGGGATACGCAGTATTTT. This gives the protein CASSPVRDTQYF.

This rearrangement joins TRBV30 to TRBJ1-6; the D gene is possibly TRBD1 (6 bases). The CDR3 extends over 14 amino acids. Germline V gene sequence: CDR1 GTSNPN, CDR2 SVGIG (reference sequence). The V end was cut by 3 bases, the J end by 7 bases, with 13 bases between. CDR3 sequence reads: CAWRTDSKNSPLHF. The DNA of the CDR3 is TGTGCCTGGAGGACGGACAGTAAAAATTCACCCCTCCACTTT.

The chain is built from TRBV5-1 and TRBJ2-1, with TRBD1 matching over 10 bases. The V and J ends lost 5 bases and 10 bases, in that order; junction bases with no gene match: 9. The germline V gene encodes CDR1 SGHRS and CDR2 YFSETQ. The CDR3 runs to 14 residues. The CDR3: CASRSGTGVGEQFF. DNA for the CDR3: TGCGCCAGCAGATCCGGGACAGGGGTGGGCGAGCAGTTCTTC.

This chain links TRBV9 with TRBJ1-3; D not resolved. CDR3 length: 15 residues. V lost 4 bases, J lost 0 bases, and 11 bases lay in between. Germline-derived CDR1 and CDR2 are SGDLS and YYNGEE. CDR3 protein: CASSKGGSSGNTIYF. The CDR3 region has the DNA TGTGCCAGCAGCAAAGGCGGGAGCTCTGGAAACACCATATATTTT.

The rearrangement uses TRBV5-1 and TRBJ1-6; 7 positions match TRBD1. V lost 4 bases, J lost 5 bases, and 3 bases stayed unmatched. The CDR3 runs 14 residues. Germline-derived CDR1 and CDR2 are SGHRS and YFSETQ. Written as DNA, the CDR3 is TGCGCCAGCAGCCGGGGACAGAATAATTCACCCCTCCACTTT. It yields the protein CASSRGQNNSPLHF.

The rearrangement joins TRBV5-1 to TRBJ2-2; TRBD2 matches 11 bases. Germline V gives CDR1 SGHRS, CDR2 YFSETQ. The CDR3 contains 15 residues. With 1 base clipped from V and 7 bases from J, the junction kept 3 bases outside the gene matches. The CDR3 loop reads CASSLTSGRIGELFF. The CDR3 nucleotides read TGCGCCAGCAGCTTGACTAGCGGGAGAATCGGGGAGCTGTTTTTT.

The rearrangement uses TRBV2 and TRBJ1-6, with 7 positions matching TRBD1. The CDR3 sequence is 16 residues long. From germline, CDR1 is SNHLY and CDR2 FYNNEI. The V segment lost 5 bases and the J segment 5 bases; nucleotides outside the gene matches: 9. CDR3 protein: CASSSIRQGDNSPLHF. The CDR3 DNA is TGTGCCAGCAGTTCAATTCGACAGGGTGATAATTCACCCCTCCACTTT.

As DNA, the CDR3 is TGCGCCAGCAGCTCATCCCGGGACAGGGGGGGCTACAATGAGCAGTTCTTC. Its translation is CASSSSRDRGGYNEQFF. J is TRBJ2-1 and V is TRBV5-1; 11 nucleotides align to TRBD1. Germline CDR1 reads SGHRS; CDR2 reads YFSETQ. With 3 bases clipped from V and 3 bases from J, the junction kept 8 bases outside the gene matches. The CDR3 is made up of 17 amino acids. The full variable domain, rest sourced from reference TRBV5-1 and TRBJ2-1, is KAGVTQTPRYLIKTRGQQVTLSCSPISGHRSVSWYQQTPGQGLQFLFEYFSETQRNKGNFPGRFSGRQFSNSRSEMNVSTLELGDSALYLCASSSSRDRGGYNEQFFGPGTRLTVL.

This chain links TRBV2 with TRBJ1-4; 7 positions agree with TRBD1. Looked up from germline, CDR1 is SNHLY and CDR2 is FYNNEI. This CDR3 has 18 residues. Germline trimming cut 0 bases from V and 8 bases from J; bases unmatched to any gene: 15. Here the CDR3 DNA reads TGTGCCAGCAGTGAAGCGCTTCGGGGACAGAATGCTTTAGAAAAACTGTTTTTT. Amino acids: CASSEALRGQNALEKLFF.

The chain employs TRBV29-1 and TRBJ2-7; TRBD1 might be the D (5 bases). Germline-derived CDR1 and CDR2 are SQVTM and ANQGSEA. This CDR3 contains 11 residues. Trimming pared 6 bases from V and 2 bases from J, leaving 8 bases between. The CDR3 loop reads CSVAGPYEQYF. The CDR3 nucleotides read TGCAGCGTGGCAGGGCCCTACGAGCAGTACTTC.